One and the same sample provided the 5 T cell receptor beta chains below, sequenced in a study of blood T cell repertoires in COVID-19. Only in-frame clones appear in the TCRdb table, and some are missing; sequencing was by immunoSEQ multiplex PCR. This repertoire shows fewer than 500,000 clones, approximately 90% found once; its top ten account for about 4.3%. Input material: peripheral blood. The receptors derive from a woman aged 25 to 39 with acute or convalescent COVID-19.

V and J are TRBV7-8 and TRBJ2-3; maybe TRBD2 (7 bases). Trimming left V 6 bases short and J 6 bases short, with 25 bases between. This CDR3 has 17 residues. The germline V gene encodes CDR1 SGHVS and CDR2 FQNEAQ. DNA for the CDR3: TGTGCCAGCAGTCCAGAGGGGGGGGCTATAATTCTGGATACGCAGTATTTT. This sequence encodes CASSPEGGAIILDTQYF. The variable domain in full, completed from reference TRBV7-8 and TRBJ2-3, reads GAGVSQSPRYKVAKRGQDVALRCDPISGHVSLFWYQQALGQGPEFLTYFQNEAQLDKSGLPSDRFFAERPEGSVSTLKIQRTQQEDSAVYLCASSPEGGAIILDTQYFGPGTRLTVL.

The rearrangement uses TRBV27 and TRBJ2-7, with 10 bases lining up with TRBD2. V lost 2 bases and J lost 1; bases outside the gene matches: 14. The CDR3 length is 19 residues. The germline V gene encodes CDR1 MNHEY and CDR2 SMNVEV (reference sequence). Written as DNA, the CDR3 is TGTGCCAGCAGTTTAAAGGGGTGGGCTAGCGGGGGTGGTTCCTACGAGCAGTACTTC. Translated: CASSLKGWASGGGSYEQYF.

Details on this clone: The same CDR3 is also encoded by other DNA sequences in this sample. The chain carries TRBV6-1 and TRBJ1-3, with a weak D call TRBD1 (5 bases). Germline V CDR1 and CDR2: MNHNS, SASEGT. The V gene lost 1 base and the J gene lost 0 bases, with 10 bases spanning the gap. This CDR3 is 16 amino acids long. CDR3 sequence (DNA): TGTGCCAGCAGTGAAGGGAGACAGAACTCTGGAAACACCATATATTTT. It is translated as CASSEGRQNSGNTIYF.

This clone was detected only a few times. This chain uses TRBV6-1 with TRBJ1-2; the D is unclear. In germline, CDR1 is MNHNS, CDR2 SASEGT. Trimming took 1 base from V and 5 from J, leaving 14 bases between them. This CDR3 has 15 amino acids. The CDR3 DNA sequence: TGTGCCAGCAGTGAAGAATGGCCTCACGGGTATGGCTACACCTTC. This gives the protein CASSEEWPHGYGYTF.

The chain links TRBV2 to TRBJ1-1; TRBD1 is a possible D gene (6 bases). The V gene's germline CDR1 is SNHLY and CDR2 FYNNEI. Trimming removed 6 bases at V and 0 bases at J, with 14 bases between. The CDR3 length is 15 residues. The CDR3 DNA is TGTGCCAGCAGATTGGAAGCAGGGGTGAACACTGAAGCTTTCTTT. It codes for CASRLEAGVNTEAFF.